Reported below is one T cell receptor beta chain. V shed 3 bases and J shed 1 base, with 9 bases lying between them. The CDR3 is 14 residues long. Germline CDR1 and CDR2: SEHNR and FQNEAQ (reference sequence). The source of the sample is a study of PD-1 and CTLA-4 blockade in melanoma. Profiling relied on immunoSEQ multiplex PCR, and the TCRdb table lists in-frame clones only, not all of them. The table includes some 33,000 clones, 88% detected once. The genes are TRBV7-9 and TRBJ2-5, with D unresolved. The TCR originated in a human donor with melanoma. Source: CD8+ T cells from peripheral blood, taken from a patient given anti-PD-1 treatment. For the CDR3, the DNA is TGTGCCAGCAGCTTGATCGAGGCCCAAGAGACCCAGTACTTC. Protein: CASSLIEAQETQYF.